This passage covers 24 T cell receptor beta chains from one sample sequenced in a study of blood T cell repertoires in COVID-19. Some clones are missing from TCRdb's copy, which holds only in-frame ones; the method was immunoSEQ multiplex PCR. The sample holds around 250,000 clones; roughly 80% are singletons and the top ten take approximately 3.2%. The sample comprised peripheral blood. The receptors here all came from a woman in her late teens or twenties with acute or convalescent COVID-19.

This clone appeared a single time. The chain couples TRBV15 to TRBJ2-5, with D unclear. CDR3 length: 14 amino acids. V was pared by 3 bases and J by 5 bases, with 13 bases between. Germline values: CDR1 LNHNV, CDR2 YYDKDF (reference sequence). The CDR3 loop reads CATSSGLGWETQYF. CDR3 nucleotides: TGTGCCACCAGCAGCGGCTTGGGCTGGGAGACCCAGTACTTC.

V usage is TRBV6-2 or TRBV6-3 and J usage is TRBJ2-7, with 8 nucleotides matching TRBD2. The V gene's germline CDR1 is MNHEY and CDR2 SVGEGT. This CDR3 has 14 amino acids. Trimming removed 4 bases from V and 3 bases from J; junction bases left unmatched: 5. This CDR3 reads CASSLLAGIYEQYF. In DNA, the CDR3 is TGTGCCAGCAGTTTGCTAGCGGGTATCTACGAGCAGTACTTC.

The chain recombines TRBV30 with TRBJ2-3; D ambiguous. Trimming shortened V by 3 bases and J by 4 bases, and 5 bases separated the two germline ends. Germline loops: CDR1 GTSNPN, CDR2 SVGIG (reference sequence). There are 11 residues in the CDR3. The chain's CDR3 is CAWSHPDTQYF. The CDR3 DNA sequence: TGTGCCTGGAGCCATCCAGATACGCAGTATTTT.

This chain links TRBV28 with TRBJ2-1; 13 bases are shared with TRBD2. The CDR3 sequence is 17 residues long. The trim removed 7 bases at V and 3 bases at J, leaving 9 bases unmatched. The germline gives CDR1 MDHEN, CDR2 SYDVKM. The CDR3 region is CASTGTSGTKRYNEQFF. The CDR3 DNA follows: TGTGCCAGCACTGGGACTAGCGGGACAAAACGCTACAATGAGCAGTTCTTC.

In its sample, this clone was seen a few times. This chain connects TRBV3-1 (or the pseudogene TRBV3-2) to TRBJ2-1; TRBD2 might be the D (6 bases). Germline values: CDR1 LGHDT, CDR2 YNNKEL (reference sequence). V dropped 3 bases and J dropped 5 bases, with 11 bases sitting between them. This CDR3 comprises 14 residues. This CDR3 reads CASSQGTSNNEQFF. The CDR3 bases are TGTGCCAGCAGCCAGGGGACTTCAAACAATGAGCAGTTCTTC.

The V gene is TRBV5-8, the J gene TRBJ2-2; maybe TRBD1 (5 bases). Germline CDR1 SGHTS, CDR2 YDEGEE. Trimming stripped 4 bases from V and 0 bases from J, with 16 bases between. The CDR3 is made up of 17 amino acids. The CDR3 bases are TGTGCCAGCAGCAGGCTACGACAGATTACGAACACCGGGGAGCTGTTTTTT. Protein product: CASSRLRQITNTGELFF.

The chain couples TRBV7-8 to TRBJ2-1, with a tentative D call TRBD2 (6 bases). Germline loops: CDR1 SGHVS, CDR2 FQNEAQ. This CDR3 has 14 residues. V was shortened by 5 bases and J by 9 bases, with 17 bases between the two germline ends. CDR3 region: CASSPRRAHTEQFF. CDR3 sequence (DNA): TGTGCCAGCAGCCCGAGGAGGGCCCACACTGAGCAGTTCTTC.

This clone was recorded once. One junction end does not reproduce the germline sequence, and a read error may be involved. The chain is built from TRBV5-4 and TRBJ2-1, with D unclear. Germline CDR1 SGHNT, CDR2 YYREEE (reference sequence). The CDR3 contains 11 residues. CDR3 nucleotides: TGTGCCAGCAGCCGCTACGATGAGCAGTTCTTC. It translates to CASSRYDEQFF.

By sample share, this clone is medium-sized. The chain couples TRBV4-3 to TRBJ1-2, with a tentative D call TRBD1 (6 bases). This CDR3 is 18 amino acids long. Germline V gene sequence: CDR1 LGHNA, CDR2 YSLEER. Trimming stripped 2 bases from V and 4 bases from J, with 23 bases between. The CDR3 coding sequence is TGCGCCAGCAGCCAACTAACGGGCCATAACAGGGTAATCTATGGCTACACCTTC. The encoded protein is CASSQLTGHNRVIYGYTF.

This clone was counted between two and nine times. The rearrangement uses TRBV10-2 and TRBJ2-7, with TRBD1 matching 10 bases. Trimming at V came to 0 bases and at J to 3 bases, leaving 8 bases not matched to a gene. The CDR3 has 17 residues. From germline, CDR1 is WSHSY and CDR2 SAAADI. The CDR3 loop reads CASSESGIGTGDYEQYF. The CDR3 coding sequence is TGCGCCAGCAGTGAGTCGGGAATCGGGACAGGGGACTACGAGCAGTACTTC.

This chain links TRBV19 with TRBJ1-2, with 8 bases aligning to TRBD1. Losses at the gene ends were 0 bases for V and 7 bases for J; bases not matched to a gene: 13. The CDR3 runs to 17 residues. The germline CDR1 and CDR2 sequences are LNHDA and SQIVND (reference sequence). CDR3: CASSIDLGTGSGAGYTF. In DNA form, the CDR3 reads TGTGCCAGTAGTATAGATCTTGGGACAGGCTCCGGTGCTGGCTACACCTTC.

J is TRBJ2-1 and V is TRBV16; D not resolved. V lost 4 bases, J lost 8 bases, and 9 bases lay in between. Per germline, CDR1 KGHSY and CDR2 FQNENV. The CDR3 covers 12 residues. The CDR3 DNA follows: TGTGCCAGCAGCCCCGTTTATTATGAGCAGTTCTTC. Translation gives CASSPVYYEQFF.

There are a few counts of this clone. The rearrangement joins TRBV24-1 to TRBJ2-1; 12 positions agree with TRBD2. The CDR3 runs to 16 residues. Per germline, CDR1 KGHDR and CDR2 SFDVKD. Trimming at V came to 0 bases and at J to 9 bases, leaving 5 bases not matched to a gene. The DNA of the CDR3 is TGTGCCACCAGTGATTTGTGGTCTAGCGGGAGGGTTGAGCAGTTCTTC. Protein: CATSDLWSSGRVEQFF.

The chain recombines TRBV7-9 with TRBJ1-3; no definite D call. CDR3 length equals 14 residues. Germline CDR1 reads SEHNR; CDR2 reads FQNEAQ (reference sequence). V was clipped by 0 bases and J by 4 bases, with 7 bases between them. CDR3: CASSLAQAGNTIYF. DNA for the CDR3: TGTGCCAGCAGCTTAGCGCAGGCCGGAAACACCATATATTTT.

The table lists this clone with a few counts. The V and J genes are TRBV5-1 and TRBJ2-3, with 15 bases that match TRBD2. CDR1 and CDR2 from the germline V gene are SGHRS and YFSETQ. CDR3 length: 17 amino acids. Unmatched junction bases numbered 8, after V lost 4 bases and J lost 5 bases. CDR3 in DNA: TGCGCCAGCAGCCCGGGACTAGCGGGAGGCTTCGGAGATACGCAGTATTTT. This gives the protein CASSPGLAGGFGDTQYF.

J is TRBJ2-7 and V is TRBV6-5; 7 nucleotides align to TRBD2. Germline V lookup: CDR1 MNHEY, CDR2 SVGAGI. V lost 8 bases to trimming and J lost 5 bases; unmatched junction nucleotides: 15. CDR3 length equals 15 residues. Here the CDR3 reads CASGRGGAGVHEQYF. CDR3 nucleotides: TGTGCCAGCGGTCGGGGCGGGGCGGGAGTTCACGAGCAGTACTTC.

The chain uses TRBV4-3 and TRBJ2-7, with 7 bases fitting TRBD2. Trimming at V came to 2 bases and at J to 4 bases, leaving 11 bases not matched to a gene. CDR1 and CDR2 from the germline V gene are LGHNA and YSLEER. The CDR3 is 16 amino acids. CDR3 residues: CASSQSPGLPPYEQYF. The CDR3 coding sequence is TGCGCCAGCAGCCAAAGTCCGGGACTACCCCCTTACGAGCAGTACTTC.

This clone was seen only a few times. The V and J genes are TRBV5-6 and TRBJ2-1, with 7 bases fitting TRBD1. V was pared by 4 bases and J by 7 bases, with 11 bases of the junction left unmatched. The germline CDR1 and CDR2 sequences are SGHDT and YYEEEE. The CDR3 contains 15 residues. CDR3 sequence (DNA): TGTGCCAGCAGCCTCCCGACAGGGCCGAGGAATGAGCAGTTCTTC. It is translated as CASSLPTGPRNEQFF. Variable domain in full (rest from reference TRBV5-6 and TRBJ2-1): DAGVTQSPTHLIKTRGQQVTLRCSPKSGHDTVSWYQQALGQGPQFIFQYYEEEERQRGNFPDRFSGHQFPNYSSELNVNALLLGDSALYLCASSLPTGPRNEQFFGPGTRLTVL.

V and J are TRBV6-6 and TRBJ1-5; D might be TRBD1 (6 bases). From germline, CDR1 is MNHNY and CDR2 SVGAGI (reference sequence). CDR3 length: 15 residues. Trimming stripped 8 bases from V and 2 bases from J, with 16 bases between. The CDR3 loop reads CASGKRGSGNQPQHF. CDR3 nucleotides: TGTGCCAGCGGGAAGAGGGGGTCTGGCAATCAGCCCCAGCATTTT.

This rearrangement joins TRBV19 to TRBJ1-2; a weak D match, TRBD1 (5 bases). Germline lookup yields CDR1 LNHDA and CDR2 SQIVND (reference sequence). Trimming took off 5 bases at V and 2 bases at J, with 6 bases between the two ends. This CDR3 is 12 amino acids long. The CDR3 loop is CASSWGNYGYTF. CDR3 DNA sequence: TGTGCCAGTAGTTGGGGCAACTATGGCTACACCTTC.

The CDR3 sequence: CASSQTGDRAVAFF. CDR3 DNA: TGTGCCAGCAGCCAAACGGGTGACAGGGCTGTAGCTTTCTTT. The chain recombines TRBV3-1 (or the pseudogene TRBV3-2) with TRBJ1-1; TRBD1 matches at 7 bases. The CDR3 totals 14 residues. V lost 2 bases and J lost 10; bases outside the gene matches: 10. In germline, CDR1 is LGHDT, CDR2 YNNKEL (reference sequence).

The V and J genes are TRBV6-6 and TRBJ1-1, with D hard to call. The germline gives CDR1 MNHNY, CDR2 SVGAGI (reference sequence). V was trimmed by 6 bases and J by 0 bases, leaving 8 bases between them. This CDR3 spans 13 amino acids. Written as DNA, the CDR3 is TGTGCCAGCAGGAACGCGGTGAACACTGAAGCTTTCTTT. Translating it yields CASRNAVNTEAFF.

The chain combines TRBV28 with TRBJ1-2, with no clear D. Germline V CDR1 and CDR2: MDHEN, SYDVKM. The CDR3 loop spans 10 amino acids. V was clipped by 8 bases and J by 3 bases, with 4 bases between them. CDR3: CASFDYGYTF. The CDR3 DNA sequence: TGTGCCAGCTTCGACTATGGCTACACCTTC.

V and J are TRBV2 and TRBJ2-1; weak D call: TRBD2 (6 bases). Germline V CDR1 and CDR2: SNHLY, FYNNEI. The CDR3 runs to 15 residues. V lost 3 bases and J lost 8, with 17 bases in between. In DNA, the CDR3 is TGTGCCAGCAGTGACAAGGCTAGCGATACGGATGAGCAGTTCTTC. Translated, it gives CASSDKASDTDEQFF. The full variable domain, with the rest looked up from reference TRBV2 and TRBJ2-1, is EPEVTQTPSHQVTQMGQEVILRCVPISNHLYFYWYRQILGQKVEFLVSFYNNEISEKSEIFDDQFSVERPDGSNFTLKIRSTKLEDSAMYFCASSDKASDTDEQFFGPGTRLTVL.